Listed here is a single T cell receptor beta chain. Its cognate antigen is unknown. The data originate from a study of cytomegalovirus exposure and HLA in healthy donors. Study-level results: Follow-up analysis later connected one missense variant in DCLRE1C with trimming of TCR beta V- and J-genes. Reported results showed that the classifier diagnosed cytomegalovirus status with high specificity and sensitivity. CMV antigen specificity was confirmed in vitro for three CMV-associated chains. Available immune exposure information was restricted to CMV serostatus only.

The PCR employed 60 Vbeta primers together with 13 Jbeta primers. Sequencing was performed with immunoSEQ multiplex PCR; in TCRdb, only in-frame clones are kept and a portion is missing. The sample carries approximately 84,000 clones, 78% recorded once. Trimming took off 6 bases at V and 4 bases at J, with 15 bases between the two ends. Germline CDR1 is MDHEN and CDR2 is SYDVKM. The CDR3 runs to 14 residues. The material sequenced was PBMCs. The chain combines TRBV28 with TRBJ1-2, with D maybe TRBD1 (6 bases). This receptor was identified in a male donor in good health and CMV-seropositive. This CDR3 reads CASRIQDSAYGYTF. The DNA for the CDR3 is TGTGCCAGCAGAATCCAGGACAGTGCCTATGGCTACACCTTC.